This is a list of T cell receptor beta chains from one sample in a study of cytomegalovirus exposure and HLA in healthy donors. Generated by immunoSEQ multiplex PCR, the TCRdb table keeps only in-frame clones and is missing some. The table has fewer than 200,000 clones, roughly 87% seen once. Sequences were obtained from PBMCs. The receptors derive from a man aged 50 to 59 in good health and CMV-seronegative. Each CDR3 is given without its conserved first and last residue.

>TRBV6-6|TRBJ1-1
ASSSPGLGTEAF
>TRBV6-1|TRBJ2-3
ANSPRTSTDTQY
>TRBV28|NA
ASSLGVAGSYEQY
>TRBV7-2|TRBJ2-5
ASSFRVSAETQY
>TRBV6-5|TRBJ1-2
ASSYSSSGVNYGYT
>TRBV27|TRBJ1-1
ASRTGFTEAF
>TRBV7-9|TRBJ1-6
ASSAIRGDSPLH
>TRBV7-9|TRBJ1-2
ASRTGYGYT
>TRBV18|TRBJ1-1
ASSPLGTGVNTEAF
>TRBV9|TRBJ2-3
ASSVAPGTDTQY
>TRBV5-4|TRBJ2-4
ASSIRGGNIQY
>TRBV20-1|TRBJ2-3
SSPFADTQY
>TRBV9|TRBJ2-7
ASSLCPEQY
>TRBV28|TRBJ2-5
ASSFRRGPETQY
>TRBV28|TRBJ1-5
ASRVPSNQPQH
>TRBV2|TRBJ1-6
ASRNADRGNSPLH
>TRBV18|TRBJ2-7
ASSPATGDEQY
>TRBV15|TRBJ2-7
ATSPRVQGAFEQY
>TRBV7-3|TRBJ2-7
ASSLTVGSGYEQY
>TRBV10-3|TRBJ2-7
AISPSGHAYEQY
>TRBV6-6|TRBJ2-4
ASRTGTLKEY
>TRBV18|TRBJ2-1
ASSARGGIYEQF
>TRBV18|TRBJ1-6
ASSPLGQGGSPLH
>TRBV5-6|TRBJ1-4
ASSWGTGSTNEKLF
>TRBV4-3|TRBJ1-3
ASSQDPTGPGNTIY
>TRBV30|TRBJ1-1
ALRTGGSTEAF
>TRBV6-1|TRBJ2-5
ASRLGRGETQY
>TRBV19|TRBJ1-4
ASSAGGWGNEKLF
>TRBV29-1|TRBJ1-2
SVEGDRGGGYT
>TRBV28|TRBJ2-5
ASSFSGARQETQY
>TRBV4-1|TRBJ2-7
ASSQDNSGIVYEQY
>TRBV5-4|TRBJ2-7
ASSLELAENYEQY
>TRBV11-2|TRBJ1-1
ASSSPRGDTEAF
>TRBV4-3|TRBJ2-7
ASSQGLGQGAINKQY
>TRBV9|TRBJ2-3
ASSASGSGTDTQY
>TRBV6-5|TRBJ1-2
ASSYSTRGNYGYT